This is a list of T cell receptor beta chains from one sample in a study of graft-versus-host responses after intestinal transplantation. Their specific antigens are unknown. Method: immunoSEQ multiplex PCR; TCRdb's copy keeps in-frame clones and lacks some. The sample consists of approximately 85,000 clones, around 90% of them appearing once. This specimen consisted of unstimulated CD8+ T cells sorted from spleen or lymph node cells, obtained before transplant. These receptors originate from a human donor who was the organ donor for an intestinal transplant. Each CDR3 is given with its conserved first and last residue. Fields, in order: D gene, V gene, clone size, J gene, CDR3 DNA, CDR3 protein. D genes are given only for firm matches. Size is omitted from some rows. Given values are once, few, many or a class for expanded clones.

>-|TRBV12-5|-|TRBJ2-5
TGTGCTAGTGGTCCGGGAAAACTGGGGGTTAGAGAGACCCAGTACTTC
CASGPGKLGVRETQYF
>-|TRBV7-8|-|TRBJ1-2
TGTGCCAGCAGCTTAGTAGGGGGGTATGGCTACACCTTC
CASSLVGGYGYTF
>-|TRBV4-1|-|TRBJ1-1
TGCGCCAGCAGCCTCGTCGGGGACGGTCGAACTGAAGCTTTCTTT
CASSLVGDGRTEAFF
>-|TRBV7-7|-|TRBJ1-1
TGTGCCAGCAGCTTAGTCGGGGCTGAAGCTTTCTTT
CASSLVGAEAFF
>-|TRBV10-2|-|TRBJ2-3
TGCGCCAGTTCGATCCGGAGAATACCAAGCACAGATACGCAGTATTTT
CASSIRRIPSTDTQYF
>-|TRBV2|-|TRBJ2-4
TGTGCCAGCAGTGAACCTGGGCTATCCAAAAACATTCAGTACTTC
CASSEPGLSKNIQYF
>-|TRBV6-7|-|TRBJ2-4
TGTGCCAGAACTCTGACAGGGAGGAGTATGTACTTC
CARTLTGRSMYF
>TRBD1|TRBV7-6|-|TRBJ2-7
TGTGCCAGCAGCCAGACAGGGGGCGAGCAGTACTTC
CASSQTGGEQYF
>-|TRBV9|once|TRBJ2-3
TGTGCCAGCAGCGTCGAGGGGACCTCCACAGATACGCAGTATTTT
CASSVEGTSTDTQYF
>-|TRBV11-3|-|TRBJ1-1
TGTGCCAGCAGCTCAGGACTCACTGAAGCTTTCTTT
CASSSGLTEAFF
>-|TRBV9|once|TRBJ1-1
TGTGCCAGCAGCGACAGTGGAGGAGAGAACACTGAAGCTTTCTTT
CASSDSGGENTEAFF
>-|TRBV19|-|TRBJ2-7
TGTGCCAGTACCGCGACAGCGCTATCCTACGAGCAGTACTTC
CASTATALSYEQYF
>-|TRBV6-1|-|TRBJ2-7
TGTGCCAGCAGTGAACGGGAGACATGGGCCTACGAGCAGTACTTC
CASSERETWAYEQYF
>-|TRBV6-5|-|TRBJ2-5
TGTGCCAGCAGTAAAGCGGGGACCCAGTACTTC
CASSKAGTQYF
>-|TRBV19|-|TRBJ1-5
TGTGCCAGTAGTATAACCGCGGCCCAAGGTGAGTCCCAGCATTTT
CASSITAAQGESQHF
>-|TRBV29-1|-|TRBJ2-7
TGCAGCGTATCCAAAGCCTACGAGCAGTACTTC
CSVSKAYEQYF
>TRBD2|TRBV5-1|-|TRBJ2-4
TGCGCCAGCAGCTTGGCGGCTATCGGCGGGGGTAGAAACATTCAGTACTTC
CASSLAAIGGGRNIQYF
>-|TRBV6-5|-|TRBJ1-1
TGTGCCAGCAAAGAGGTGGAGAACACTGAAGCTTTCTTT
CASKEVENTEAFF
>-|TRBV27|-|TRBJ2-1
TGTGCCAGCAGTTTTCTCCTCAGCTCCTACAATGAGCAGTTCTTC
CASSFLLSSYNEQFF
>TRBD1|TRBV5-4|-|TRBJ2-2
TGTGCCAGCAGCTTGGGGGAAGGACAGGCGATCACCGGGGAGCTGTTTTTT
CASSLGEGQAITGELFF
>-|TRBV18|-|TRBJ2-7
TGTGCCAGCTCACTTACCAGCGGTTCCTACGAGCAGTACTTC
CASSLTSGSYEQYF
>-|TRBV6-4|once|TRBJ2-3
TGTGCCAGCAGTGACGGGGGTAGCACAGATACGCAGTATTTT
CASSDGGSTDTQYF
>-|TRBV9|-|TRBJ2-3
TGTGCCAGCAGCTCCGGGATCCCGAGGGATACGCAGTATTTT
CASSSGIPRDTQYF
>-|TRBV10-3|-|TRBJ2-1
TGTGCCATCAGTTTCCGGAAGGATGAGCAGTTCTTC
CAISFRKDEQFF
>-|TRBV7-2|-|TRBJ2-7
TGTGCCAGCAGCTTAGTTACGACTACCTACGAGCAGTACTTC
CASSLVTTTYEQYF
>-|TRBV5-5|-|TRBJ1-1
TGTGCCAGCAGCTTGTTGGGCAGGCCTGCCTCTTTGAACACTGAAGCTTTCTTT
CASSLLGRPASLNTEAFF
>TRBD1|TRBV7-9|-|TRBJ2-7
TGTGCCAGCAGCCCGAGGACAGGCTACGAGCAGTACTTC
CASSPRTGYEQYF
>-|TRBV11-2|-|TRBJ1-3
TGTGCCAGCAGCGCGGGCCACTATTGGTATGGAAACACCATATATTTT
CASSAGHYWYGNTIYF
>-|TRBV2|-|TRBJ1-2
TGTGCCAGCAGTGAAGGGGGGGCCCGGGATGGCTACACCTTC
CASSEGGARDGYTF
>-|TRBV5-6|-|TRBJ2-7
TGTGCCAGCAGCTTAACGGGGTACGAGCAGTACTTC
CASSLTGYEQYF
>-|TRBV19|-|TRBJ1-3
TGTGCCAGTGCACACACGAGCTCTGGAAACACCATATATTTT
CASAHTSSGNTIYF
>-|TRBV9|-|TRBJ1-2
TGTGCCAGCAGCACAGAGATGGGAGTTGGACACTATGGCTACACCTTC
CASSTEMGVGHYGYTF
>-|TRBV4-1|-|TRBJ2-3
TGCGCCAGCAGCCAAGATTGGGGTCAGCCCCAGTATTTT
CASSQDWGQPQYF
>TRBD2|TRBV14|-|TRBJ2-1
TGTGCCAGCAGCCAAGACCGGGGGAGGGTCCTCGACAATGAGCAGTTCTTC
CASSQDRGRVLDNEQFF
>-|TRBV20-1|-|TRBJ1-2
TGCAGTGCGGCCCGATACACCTTC
CSAARYTF